This TCR beta chain emerged from a study of blood T cells in healthy people across ages. Turning to this clonotype: The antigen remains unidentified.

The CDR3 consists of 13 residues. Germline assignment: CDR1 DFQATT and CDR2 SNEGSKA (reference sequence). Deletions cut 6 bases from V and 6 bases from J, with 17 bases between. Study-wide results and limits: The recorded TCR beta diversity per million T cells decreased in a roughly linear manner with age. Investigators viewed diversity estimates from one million T cells as underestimates, the study reported.

Sample-barcoded 5' priming and a J-beta primer mix drove a second PCR of about 6 to 11 cycles. Every cDNA was tagged by a template-switch adaptor with 12 random nucleotides. No fewer than 3 million CDR3-containing paired-end reads came from each sample. TCRdb itself ran the 5' RACE reads through MiXCR, one entry per CDR3 protein. There are 700,000 to 950,000 distinct CDR3 sequences in the sample; roughly 44% occur only once, and more than 20% lies in the top ten. The sample was blood. The TCR sequence derives from an older woman in good health. This rearrangement joins TRBV20-1 to TRBJ1-2; D is perhaps TRBD1 (6 bases). The CDR3 sequence is CSASGGETHGYTF. CDR3 nucleotides: TGCAGTGCCTCCGGGGGCGAGACCCATGGCTACACCTTC.